This record covers a single TCR beta chain. Libraries were prepared by immunoSEQ multiplex PCR; TCRdb keeps only in-frame clonotypes and omits some of them. The table has tens of thousands of clones, around nine tenths seen once. The CDR3 length is 17 residues. V lost 0 bases to trimming and J lost 6 bases, with 19 bases between them. CDR1 and CDR2 from the germline V gene are SGHKS and YYEKEE (reference sequence). This entry is derived from a study of OX40 agonist ivuxolimab in advanced cancers. Sequencing used CD4+ or CD8+ T cells sorted from blood, obtained in a trial of the OX40 agonist ivuxolimab. This chain links TRBV5-5 with TRBJ2-1, with a tentative D call TRBD2 (6 bases). The sequence was collected from an adult with an advanced solid tumor such as melanoma, head and neck, liver or kidney cancer. CDR3 protein: CASSLAALGLPLNEQFF. The CDR3 bases are TGTGCCAGCAGCTTGGCCGCCCTGGGACTCCCACTCAATGAGCAGTTCTTC.